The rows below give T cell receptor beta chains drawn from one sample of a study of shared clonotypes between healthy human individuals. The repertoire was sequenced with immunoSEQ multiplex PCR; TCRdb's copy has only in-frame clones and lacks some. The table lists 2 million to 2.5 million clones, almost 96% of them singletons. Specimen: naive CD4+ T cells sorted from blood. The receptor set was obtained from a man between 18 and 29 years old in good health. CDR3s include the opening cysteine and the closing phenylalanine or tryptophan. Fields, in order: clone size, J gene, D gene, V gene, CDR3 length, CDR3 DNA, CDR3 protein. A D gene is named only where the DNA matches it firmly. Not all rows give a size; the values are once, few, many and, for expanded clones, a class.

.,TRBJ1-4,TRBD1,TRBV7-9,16,TGTGCCAGCAGCTTAGGGGGACAGAAAACTAATGAAAAACTGTTTTTT,CASSLGGQKTNEKLFF
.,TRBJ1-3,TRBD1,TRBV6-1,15,TGTGCCAGCAGTGAAGCGGGGACAGGTCGCAACACCATATATTTT,CASSEAGTGRNTIYF
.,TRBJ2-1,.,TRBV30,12,TGTGCCTGGAGTGGTCCCTTGGATGAGCAGTTCTTC,CAWSGPLDEQFF
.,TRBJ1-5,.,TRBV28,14,TGTGCCAGCAGTTTGGGGGGAAGCGGCCAGCCCCAGCATTTT,CASSLGGSGQPQHF
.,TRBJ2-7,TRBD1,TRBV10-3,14,TGTGCCATCAGACCGGGACAGGGGCAGCAGGAGCAGTACTTC,CAIRPGQGQQEQYF
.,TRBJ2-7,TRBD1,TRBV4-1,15,TGCGCCAGCAGCCCCGCCGGGACAGGGGGCTACGAGCAGTACTTC,CASSPAGTGGYEQYF
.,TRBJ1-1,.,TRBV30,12,TGTGCCTGGACCTCAGGAGTCACTGAAGCTTTCTTT,CAWTSGVTEAFF
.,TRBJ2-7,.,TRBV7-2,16,TGTGCCAGCAGCTTGGGGAGATCTAGGGGAAGCTACGAGCAGTACTTC,CASSLGRSRGSYEQYF
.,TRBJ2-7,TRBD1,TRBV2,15,TGTGCCAGCAGTGTGGACAGGGGGGCCTCCTACGAGCAGTACTTC,CASSVDRGASYEQYF
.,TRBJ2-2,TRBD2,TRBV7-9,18,TGTGCCAGCAGCTTAGGACGTTCTAGCGGGGCGAACACCGGGGAGCTGTTTTTT,CASSLGRSSGANTGELFF
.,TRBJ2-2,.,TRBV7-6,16,TGTGCCAGCAGCTTAGCGGCGGGGGCGCGGACCGGGGAGCTGTTTTTT,CASSLAAGARTGELFF
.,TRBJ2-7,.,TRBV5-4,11,TGTGCCAGCAGCTTGCAGAGCGAGCAGTACTTC,CASSLQSEQYF
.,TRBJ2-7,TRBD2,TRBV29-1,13,TGCAGCGTTGAAACGCGTCTAGCGGACGAGCAGTACTTC,CSVETRLADEQYF
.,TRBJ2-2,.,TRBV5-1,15,TGCGCCAGCAGCTTGGCCGTGGGCCTCACCGGGGAGCTGTTTTTT,CASSLAVGLTGELFF
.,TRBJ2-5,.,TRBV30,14,TGTGCCTGGAGTTCAAGGACAGTTCAAGAGACCCAGTACTTC,CAWSSRTVQETQYF
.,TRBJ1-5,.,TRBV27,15,TGTGCCAGCAGTTTTAAGCCGCTTAGCAATCAGCCCCAGCATTTT,CASSFKPLSNQPQHF
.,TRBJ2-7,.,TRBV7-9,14,TGTGCCAGCAGCTTAGCCTGGGCCCCGGGGGAGCAGTACTTC,CASSLAWAPGEQYF
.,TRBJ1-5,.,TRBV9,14,TGTGCCAGCAGCCCGGGGGCGGTGGGGCAGCCCCAGCATTTT,CASSPGAVGQPQHF
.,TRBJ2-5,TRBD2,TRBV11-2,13,TGTGCCAGCAGCCGCGGGACTACGGAGACCCAGTACTTC,CASSRGTTETQYF
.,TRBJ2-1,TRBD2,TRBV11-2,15,TGTGCCAGCAGTTCCCATATCCTAGCGGGAGCTGAGCAGTTCTTC,CASSSHILAGAEQFF
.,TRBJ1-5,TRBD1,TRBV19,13,TGTGCCAGTAGCCCAGACAGGGGCCAGCCCCAGCATTTT,CASSPDRGQPQHF
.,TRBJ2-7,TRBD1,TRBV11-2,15,TGTGCCAGCAGCTTAGTTGAGACAGGGTCCTACGAGCAGTACTTC,CASSLVETGSYEQYF
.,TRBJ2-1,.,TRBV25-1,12,TGTGCCAGCAGGGGGCCCAGAGATGAGCAGTTCTTC,CASRGPRDEQFF
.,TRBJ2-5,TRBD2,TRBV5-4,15,TGTGCCAGCAGCTTCACTAGCGGGGGGTCGGAGACCCAGTACTTC,CASSFTSGGSETQYF
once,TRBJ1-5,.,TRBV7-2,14,TGTGCCAGCAGCTTGGGGACCATTGGTCAGCCCCAGCATTTT,CASSLGTIGQPQHF
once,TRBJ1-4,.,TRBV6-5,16,TGTGCCAGCAGTTACTCCCTCACTGTGACTAATGAAAAACTGTTTTTT,CASSYSLTVTNEKLFF
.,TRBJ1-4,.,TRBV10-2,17,TGCGCCATCATAAACAAGCGGACAGAGACAACTAATGAAAAACTGTTTTTT,CAIINKRTETTNEKLFF
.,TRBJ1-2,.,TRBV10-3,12,TGTGCCATCAGGGAGGAGATAAGTGGCTACACCTTC,CAIREEISGYTF
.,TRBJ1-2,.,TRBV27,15,TGTGCCAGCAGTTCGACCCAGGGTAAAAACTATGGCTACACCTTC,CASSSTQGKNYGYTF
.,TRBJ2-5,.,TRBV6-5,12,TGTGCCAGCAGTTACTTCCAAGGGACCCAGTACTTC,CASSYFQGTQYF
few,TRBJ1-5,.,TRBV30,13,TGTGCCTGGAGTGGTCTTAGCAATCAGCCCCAGCATTTT,CAWSGLSNQPQHF
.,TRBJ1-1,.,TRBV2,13,TGTGCCAGCAGTACCCTAGGGGGGACTGAAGCTTTCTTT,CASSTLGGTEAFF
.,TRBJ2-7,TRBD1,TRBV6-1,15,TGTGCCAGCAGGACCGGGACAGGGGCCTCCTACGAGCAGTACTTC,CASRTGTGASYEQYF
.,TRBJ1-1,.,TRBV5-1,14,TGCGCCAGCAGCCGGGACTCGGGGGGCCTTGAAGCTTTCTTT,CASSRDSGGLEAFF
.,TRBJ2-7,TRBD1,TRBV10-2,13,TGCGCCAGCGCCGGACAGGGGGGTACCGAGCAGTACTTC,CASAGQGGTEQYF
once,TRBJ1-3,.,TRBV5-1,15,TGCGCCAGCAGCTTGGTCCCAGGCCCTGGAAACACCATATATTTT,CASSLVPGPGNTIYF
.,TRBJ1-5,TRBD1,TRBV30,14,TGTGCCTGGAGCTCGGGACAGGGAGATCAGCCCCAGCATTTT,CAWSSGQGDQPQHF
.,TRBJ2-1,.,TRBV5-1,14,TGCGCCAGCAGTTCCCAGCGTATGGAAGGTGAGCAGTTCTTC,CASSSQRMEGEQFF
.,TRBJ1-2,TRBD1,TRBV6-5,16,TGTGCCAGCAGTTACGGGGGACAGGACAGGCGGTATGGCTACACCTTC,CASSYGGQDRRYGYTF
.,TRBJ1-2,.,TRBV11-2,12,TGTGCCAGCAGCCCCCTCAGTGTCGGCTACACCTTC,CASSPLSVGYTF
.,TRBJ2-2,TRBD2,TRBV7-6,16,TGTGCCAGCAGCCCGGGGACTAGCGGGAGTGTCGGGGAGCTGTTTTTT,CASSPGTSGSVGELFF
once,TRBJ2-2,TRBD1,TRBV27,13,TGTGCCAGCAGTTCGACAGGGACCGGGGAGCTGTTTTTT,CASSSTGTGELFF
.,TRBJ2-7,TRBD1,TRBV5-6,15,TGTGCCAGCAGTTTGATAGGACAGGGGGTCTACGAGCAGTACTTC,CASSLIGQGVYEQYF
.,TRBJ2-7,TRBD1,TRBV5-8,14,TGTGCCAGCAGCTTATACGGGACAGCCTACGAGCAGTACTTC,CASSLYGTAYEQYF
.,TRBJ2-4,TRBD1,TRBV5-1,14,TGCGCCAGCAGCTTGGGACAGGGGGCAAGCATTCAGTACTTC,CASSLGQGASIQYF